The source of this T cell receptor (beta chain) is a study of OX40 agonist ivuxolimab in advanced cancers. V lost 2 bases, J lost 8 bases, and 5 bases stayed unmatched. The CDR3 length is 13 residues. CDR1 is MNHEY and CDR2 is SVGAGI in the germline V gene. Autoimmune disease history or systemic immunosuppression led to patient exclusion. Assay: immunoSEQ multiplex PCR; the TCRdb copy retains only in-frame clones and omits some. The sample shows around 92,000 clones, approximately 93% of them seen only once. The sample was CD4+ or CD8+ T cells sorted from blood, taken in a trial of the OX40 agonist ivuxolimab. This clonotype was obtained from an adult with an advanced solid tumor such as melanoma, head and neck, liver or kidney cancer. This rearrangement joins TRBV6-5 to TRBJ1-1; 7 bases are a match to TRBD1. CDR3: CASSYHRGWEAFF. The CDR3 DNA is TGTGCCAGCAGTTACCACAGGGGCTGGGAAGCTTTCTTT.